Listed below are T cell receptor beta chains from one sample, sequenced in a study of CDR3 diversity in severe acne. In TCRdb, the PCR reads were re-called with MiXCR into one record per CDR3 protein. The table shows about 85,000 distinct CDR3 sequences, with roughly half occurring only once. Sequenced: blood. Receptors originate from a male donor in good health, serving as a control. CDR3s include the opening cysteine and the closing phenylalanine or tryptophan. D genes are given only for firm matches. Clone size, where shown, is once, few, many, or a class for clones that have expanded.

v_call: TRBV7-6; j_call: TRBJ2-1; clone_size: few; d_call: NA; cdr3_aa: CASSWGGSYNEQFF; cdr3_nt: TGTGCCAGCAGCTGGGGCGGTTCCTACAATGAGCAGTTCTTC
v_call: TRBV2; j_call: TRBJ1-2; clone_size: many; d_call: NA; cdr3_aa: CASSDASRGRYTF; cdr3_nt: TGTGCCAGCAGTGATGCCTCCCGAGGCCGCTACACCTTC
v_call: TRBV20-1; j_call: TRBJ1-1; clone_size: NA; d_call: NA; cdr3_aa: CSASMGVRGSTEAFF; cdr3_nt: TGCAGTGCCAGCATGGGGGTAAGGGGTAGTACTGAAGCTTTCTTT
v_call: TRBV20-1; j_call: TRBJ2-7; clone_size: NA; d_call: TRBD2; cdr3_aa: CSARGTLAGGAGTEQYF; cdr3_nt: TGCAGTGCTAGGGGAACACTAGCGGGGGGAGCAGGGACCGAGCAGTACTTC
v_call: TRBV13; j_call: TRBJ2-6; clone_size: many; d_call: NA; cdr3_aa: CASSLRDSGANVLTF; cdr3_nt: TGTGCCAGCAGCTTGAGGGACTCTGGGGCCAACGTCCTGACTTTC
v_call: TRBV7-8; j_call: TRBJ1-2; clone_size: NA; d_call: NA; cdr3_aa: CASSSDSYGYTF; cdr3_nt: TGTGCCAGCAGCTCGGACTCGTATGGCTACACCTTC
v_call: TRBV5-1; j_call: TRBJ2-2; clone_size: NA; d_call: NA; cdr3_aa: CASSLNTGELFF; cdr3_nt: TGTGCCAGCTCACTCAACACCGGGGAGCTGTTTTTT
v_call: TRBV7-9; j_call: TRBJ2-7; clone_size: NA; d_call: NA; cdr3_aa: CASSLGGYSSYEQYF; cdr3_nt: TGTGCCAGCAGCTTAGGAGGCTACAGCTCCTACGAGCAGTACTTC
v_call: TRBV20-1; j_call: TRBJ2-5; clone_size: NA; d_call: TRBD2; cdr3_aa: CSARDLREGGKTQYF; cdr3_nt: TGCAGTGCTAGAGATTTGCGGGAGGGCGGGAAGACCCAGTACTTC
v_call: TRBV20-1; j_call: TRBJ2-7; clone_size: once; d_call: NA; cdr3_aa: CSARMGRLDNVQYF; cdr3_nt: TGCAGTGCTAGAATGGGCAGGCTAGACAACGTGCAGTACTTC
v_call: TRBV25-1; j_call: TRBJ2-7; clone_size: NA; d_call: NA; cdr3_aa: CASSLAAGKYEQYF; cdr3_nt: TGTGCCAGCAGTTTGGCGGCGGGAAAATACGAGCAGTACTTC
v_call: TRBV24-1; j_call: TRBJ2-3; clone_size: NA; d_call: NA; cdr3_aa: CATSGQQDTQNF; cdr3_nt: TGTGCCACCAGTGGTCAACAAGATACGCAGAATTTT
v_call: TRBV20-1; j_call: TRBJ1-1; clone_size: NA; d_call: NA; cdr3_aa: CSARTHKMGAEAFF; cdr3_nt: TGCAGTGCTAGGACACATAAGATGGGAGCTGAAGCTTTCTTT
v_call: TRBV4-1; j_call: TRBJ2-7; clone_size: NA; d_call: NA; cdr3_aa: CASSLEPRAGEQYF; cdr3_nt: TGTGCCAGCAGCTTGGAACCCCGGGCCGGCGAGCAGTACTTC
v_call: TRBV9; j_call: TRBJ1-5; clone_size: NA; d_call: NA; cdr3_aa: CASSVAEGRSNQPQHF; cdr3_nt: TGTGCCAGCAGCGTAGCCGAGGGCAGGAGCAATCAGCCCCAGCATTTT
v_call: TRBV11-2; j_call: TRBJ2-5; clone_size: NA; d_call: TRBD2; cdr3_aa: CASSTRTSGQETQYF; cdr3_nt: TGTGCCAGCAGCACCCGGACTAGCGGTCAAGAGACCCAGTACTTC
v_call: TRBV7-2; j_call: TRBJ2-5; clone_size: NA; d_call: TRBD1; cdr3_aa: CASSPRTGTGETQYF; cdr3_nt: TGTGCCAGCAGTCCTCGCACCGGGACAGGGGAGACCCAGTACTTC
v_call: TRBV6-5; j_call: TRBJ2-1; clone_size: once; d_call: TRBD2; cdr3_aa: CASRPGGSGHEQFF; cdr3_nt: TGTGCCAGCAGGCCGGGGGGAAGCGGCCATGAGCAGTTCTTC
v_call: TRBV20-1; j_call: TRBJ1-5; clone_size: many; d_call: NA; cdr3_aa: CSAQGTSNQPQHF; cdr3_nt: TGCAGTGCTCAGGGGACCAGCAATCAGCCCCAGCATTTT
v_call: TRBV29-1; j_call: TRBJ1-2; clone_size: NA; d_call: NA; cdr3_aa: CSVEAQGAGGYTF; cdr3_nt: TGCAGCGTTGAAGCGCAAGGGGCGGGTGGCTACACCTTC
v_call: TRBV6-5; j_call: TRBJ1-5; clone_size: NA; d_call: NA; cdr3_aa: CASSYIYSNQPQHF; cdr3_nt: TGTGCCAGCAGTTACATCTATAGCAATCAGCCCCAGCATTTT
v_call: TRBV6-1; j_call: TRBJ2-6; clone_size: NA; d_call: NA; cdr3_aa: CASSSDSSGANVLTF; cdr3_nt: TGTGCCAGCAGCTCTGACAGTTCTGGGGCCAACGTCCTGACTTTC
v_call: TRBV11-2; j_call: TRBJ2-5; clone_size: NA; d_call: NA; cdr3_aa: CASSLTPSEETQYF; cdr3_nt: TGTGCCAGCAGCTTAACCCCTAGCGAAGAGACCCAGTACTTC
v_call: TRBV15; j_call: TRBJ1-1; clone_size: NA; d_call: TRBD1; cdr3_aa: CATSRRQGGTEAFF; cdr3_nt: TGTGCCACCAGCAGGAGACAGGGTGGCACTGAAGCTTTCTTT
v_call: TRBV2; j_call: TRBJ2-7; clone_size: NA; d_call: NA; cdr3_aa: CASSDSGYEQYF; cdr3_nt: TGTGCCAGCAGTGATTCGGGCTACGAGCAGTACTTC
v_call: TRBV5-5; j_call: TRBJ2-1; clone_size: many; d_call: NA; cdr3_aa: CASSQDTYNEQFF; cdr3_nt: TGTGCCAGCAGCCAGGACACTTACAATGAGCAGTTCTTC
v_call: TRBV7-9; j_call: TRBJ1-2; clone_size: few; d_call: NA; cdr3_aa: CASSLTEVYGYTF; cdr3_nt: TGTGCCAGCAGCTTGACAGAAGTCTATGGCTACACCTTC
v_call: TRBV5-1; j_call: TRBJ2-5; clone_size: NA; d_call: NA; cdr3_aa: CASRRKETQYF; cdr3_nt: TGCGCCAGCCGCAGAAAAGAGACCCAGTACTTC
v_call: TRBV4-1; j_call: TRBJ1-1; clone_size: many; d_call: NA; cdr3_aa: CASSLQGERNTEAFF; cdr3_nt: TGCGCCAGCAGCCTACAAGGGGAGAGGAACACTGAAGCTTTCTTT
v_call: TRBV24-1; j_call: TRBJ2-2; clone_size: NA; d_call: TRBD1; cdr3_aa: CATSGSRGPLELFF; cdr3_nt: TGTGCCACCAGCGGGTCTAGGGGGCCACTGGAGCTGTTTTTT
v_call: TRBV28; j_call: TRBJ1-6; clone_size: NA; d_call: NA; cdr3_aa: CASSPSHTTLHF; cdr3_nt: TGTGCCAGCAGTCCTTCCCATACGACCCTCCACTTT
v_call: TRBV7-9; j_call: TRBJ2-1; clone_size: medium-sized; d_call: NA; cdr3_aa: CASSPPGLTASFF; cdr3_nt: TGTGCCAGCAGCCCCCCGGGACTCACCGCTTCGTTCTTC
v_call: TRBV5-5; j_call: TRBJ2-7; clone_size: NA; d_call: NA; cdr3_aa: CAGSFRGSSYEQYF; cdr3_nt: TGTGCCGGCAGCTTTAGGGGTAGCTCCTACGAGCAGTACTTC
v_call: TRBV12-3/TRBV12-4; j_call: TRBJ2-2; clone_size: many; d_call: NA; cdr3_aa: CASSLDVSRNTGELFF; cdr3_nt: TGTGCCAGCAGTTTAGATGTTAGCAGGAACACCGGGGAGCTGTTTTTT
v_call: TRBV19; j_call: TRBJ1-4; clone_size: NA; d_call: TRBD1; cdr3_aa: CASSPDRGINEKLFF; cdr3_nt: TGTGCCAGTAGTCCGGACAGGGGGATTAATGAAAAACTGTTTTTT
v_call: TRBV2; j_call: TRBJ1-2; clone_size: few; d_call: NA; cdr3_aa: CASSEDGGVDGYTF; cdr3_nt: TGTGCCAGCAGTGAAGATGGAGGAGTCGATGGCTACACCTTC
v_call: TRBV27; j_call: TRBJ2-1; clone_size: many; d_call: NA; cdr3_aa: CASSLIGDEQFF; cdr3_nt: TGTGCCAGCAGTTTAATCGGCGATGAGCAGTTCTTC
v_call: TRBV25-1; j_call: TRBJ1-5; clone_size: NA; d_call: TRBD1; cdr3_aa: CASRKRTGGNNQPQHF; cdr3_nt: TGTGCCAGCAGGAAACGGACAGGGGGAAACAATCAGCCCCAGCATTTT
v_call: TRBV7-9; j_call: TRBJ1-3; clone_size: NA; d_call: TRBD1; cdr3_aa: CASSTRQGVSGNTIYF; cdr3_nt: TGTGCCAGCAGCACAAGACAGGGGGTCTCTGGAAACACCATATATTTT
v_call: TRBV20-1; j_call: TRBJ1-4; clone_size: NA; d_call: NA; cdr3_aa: CSARRTSNNEKLFF; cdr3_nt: TGCAGTGCTAGACGGACGTCTAATAATGAAAAACTGTTTTTT
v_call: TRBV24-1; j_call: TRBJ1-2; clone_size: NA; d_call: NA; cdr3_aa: CATSDNIF; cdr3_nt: TGTGCCACCAGTGACAACATCTTT
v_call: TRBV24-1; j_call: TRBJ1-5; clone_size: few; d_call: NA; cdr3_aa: CAYQGNVCNQPQHF; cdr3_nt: TGTGCCTACCAGGGGAATGTGTGCAATCAGCCCCAGCATTTT
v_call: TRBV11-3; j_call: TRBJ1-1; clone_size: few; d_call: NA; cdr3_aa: CASSQNLQLREAFF; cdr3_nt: TGTGCCAGCAGTCAAAACCTACAGCTTCGTGAAGCTTTCTTT
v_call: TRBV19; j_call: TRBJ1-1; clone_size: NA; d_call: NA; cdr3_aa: CASNNGQYTEAFF; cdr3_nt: TGTGCCAGTAATAACGGACAGTACACTGAAGCTTTCTTT
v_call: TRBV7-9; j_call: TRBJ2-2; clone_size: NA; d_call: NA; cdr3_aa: CASSRSGTPNTGELFF; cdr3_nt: TGTGCCAGCAGCAGATCCGGGACACCTAACACCGGGGAGCTGTTTTTT
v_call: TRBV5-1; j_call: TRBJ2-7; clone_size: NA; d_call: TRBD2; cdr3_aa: CASSLWLAGGYEQYF; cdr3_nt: TGCGCCAGCAGCTTGTGGCTAGCGGGAGGCTACGAGCAGTACTTC
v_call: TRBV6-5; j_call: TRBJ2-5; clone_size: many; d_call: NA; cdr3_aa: CASSFSGIQETQYF; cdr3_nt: TGTGCCAGCAGTTTCTCCGGGATACAAGAGACCCAGTACTTC
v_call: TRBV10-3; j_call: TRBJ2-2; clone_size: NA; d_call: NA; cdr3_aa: CAISSEGDTGELFF; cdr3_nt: TGTGCCATCAGCAGTGAGGGGGACACCGGGGAGCTGTTTTTT
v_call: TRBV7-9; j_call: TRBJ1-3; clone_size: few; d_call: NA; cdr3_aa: CASSLVPGATGNTIYF; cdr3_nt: TGTGCCAGCAGCTTAGTGCCGGGGGCGACGGGAAACACCATATATTTT
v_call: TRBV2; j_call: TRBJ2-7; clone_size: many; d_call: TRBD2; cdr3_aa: CASSPSGGLAYEQYF; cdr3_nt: TGTGCCAGCAGCCCTAGCGGGGGGCTAGCCTACGAGCAGTACTTC
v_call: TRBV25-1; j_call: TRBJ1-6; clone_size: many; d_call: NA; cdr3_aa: CASRDTSNNSPLHF; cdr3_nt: TGTGCCAGCAGGGACACCTCGAATAATTCACCCCTCCACTTT
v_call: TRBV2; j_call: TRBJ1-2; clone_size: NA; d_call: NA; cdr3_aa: CASSLTPGPHYGYTF; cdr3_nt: TGTGCCAGCAGCTTAACCCCCGGACCGCACTATGGCTACACCTTC
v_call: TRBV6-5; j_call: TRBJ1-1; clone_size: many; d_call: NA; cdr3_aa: CASSPGRHRNTEAFF; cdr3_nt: TGTGCCAGCAGCCCAGGGAGACACCGGAACACTGAAGCTTTCTTT
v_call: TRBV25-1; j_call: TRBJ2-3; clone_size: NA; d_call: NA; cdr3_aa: CASSEIPTDTQYF; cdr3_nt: TGTGCCAGCAGTGAAATCCCCACGGATACGCAGTATTTT
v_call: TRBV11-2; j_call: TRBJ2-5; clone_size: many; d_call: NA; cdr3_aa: CASSLEFQGQETQYF; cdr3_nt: TGTGCCAGCAGCTTAGAGTTCCAGGGCCAAGAGACCCAGTACTTC
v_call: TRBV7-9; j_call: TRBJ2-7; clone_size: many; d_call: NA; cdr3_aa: CASSKGLAGSYEQYF; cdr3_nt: TGTGCCAGCAGCAAGGGACTGGCCGGCTCCTACGAGCAGTACTTC
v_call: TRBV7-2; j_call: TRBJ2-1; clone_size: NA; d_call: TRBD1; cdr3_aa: CASSPGTGAVSNEQFF; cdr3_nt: TGTGCCAGCAGCCCCGGGACAGGGGCTGTTTCGAATGAGCAGTTCTTC